The 24 T cell receptor beta chains below all came from one sample that was sequenced in a study of cytomegalovirus exposure and HLA in healthy donors. This PCR relied on a set of 60 Vbeta primers and 13 Jbeta primers. Here immunoSEQ multiplex PCR was the method, and the copy in TCRdb shows in-frame clones only, minus some. The sample consists of 85,000 to 100,000 clones, over 70% of them appearing once. Specimen: PBMCs. The source is a girl aged 2-15 years in good health and CMV-seropositive.

The chain carries TRBV7-2 and TRBJ2-3; TRBD1 aligns across 9 bases. CDR1 and CDR2 from the germline V gene are SGHTA and FQGNSA. V gave up 6 bases and J gave up 0 bases; unmatched junction bases: 7. CDR3 size: 16 residues. CDR3 nucleotides: TGTGCCAGCAGTCTACAGGGGGCTCTCAGCACAGATACGCAGTATTTT. The encoded protein is CASSLQGALSTDTQYF.

This clone was observed a handful of times. CDR3 loop: CASSMRAPSYEQYF. DNA of the CDR3: TGTGCCAGCTCGATGAGGGCCCCTTCCTACGAGCAGTACTTC. This chain uses TRBV4-2 with TRBJ2-7, with a weak D call TRBD2 (5 bases). Germline V gene sequence: CDR1 LGHNA, CDR2 YNFKEQ. V gave up 8 bases and J gave up 1 base, with 15 bases separating them. The CDR3 sequence is 14 residues long.

The chain is built from TRBV7-2 and TRBJ1-3; TRBD1 matches at 8 bases. Germline trimming cut 5 bases from V and 2 bases from J; bases unmatched to any gene: 8. Germline CDR1 is SGHTA and CDR2 is FQGNSA. This CDR3 contains 16 residues. The CDR3 protein is CASSPAPTGAGNTIYF. The CDR3 region has the DNA TGTGCCAGCAGCCCCGCCCCGACAGGGGCTGGAAACACCATATATTTT. Drawing the rest from reference TRBV7-2 and TRBJ1-3, the complete variable domain is GAGVSQSPSNKVTEKGKDVELRCDPISGHTALYWYRQSLGQGLEFLIYFQGNSAPDKSGLPSDRFSAERTGGSVSTLTIQRTQQEDSAVYLCASSPAPTGAGNTIYFGEGSWLTVV.

The genes are TRBV5-1 and TRBJ2-3; 12 nucleotides agree with TRBD2. CDR3 size: 16 residues. Germline V gene sequence: CDR1 SGHRS, CDR2 YFSETQ. The V segment lost 7 bases and the J segment 5 bases; nucleotides outside the gene matches: 11. Written as DNA, the CDR3 is TGCGCCAGCTGGACCTCTAGCGGGAGGGCCAAAGATACGCAGTATTTT. This codes for CASWTSSGRAKDTQYF. The variable domain in full, completed from reference TRBV5-1 and TRBJ2-3, reads KAGVTQTPRYLIKTRGQQVTLSCSPISGHRSVSWYQQTPGQGLQFLFEYFSETQRNKGNFPGRFSGRQFSNSRSEMNVSTLELGDSALYLCASWTSSGRAKDTQYFGPGTRLTVL.

This sequence joins TRBV9 and TRBJ2-2; unclear D gene. Germline V lookup: CDR1 SGDLS, CDR2 YYNGEE. V gave up 5 bases and J gave up 6 bases, with 17 bases separating them. The CDR3 is made up of 15 amino acids. In nucleotides, the CDR3 is TGTGCCAGCAGTATGAGTGTCGTGGAGTCCGGGGAGCTGTTTTTT. It codes for CASSMSVVESGELFF. Together with reference TRBV9 and TRBJ2-2, the CDR3 gives the full variable domain: DSGVTQTPKHLITATGQRVTLRCSPRSGDLSVYWYQQSLDQGLQFLIQYYNGEERAKGNILERFSAQQFPDLHSELNLSSLELGDSALYFCASSMSVVESGELFFGEGSRLTVL.

This clone turned up a few times. The chain recombines TRBV10-3 with TRBJ2-7; 7 bases align to TRBD2. The CDR3 spans 12 residues. With V trimmed by 4 bases and J by 3 bases, 0 bases remained unmatched. Germline V CDR1 and CDR2: ENHRY, SYGVKD. CDR3 loop: CAISGTSYEQYF. The CDR3, as DNA: TGTGCCATCAGTGGGACTAGCTACGAGCAGTACTTC.

The chain couples TRBV30 to TRBJ2-5; maybe TRBD1 (6 bases). Trimming stripped 1 base from V and 2 bases from J, with 14 bases between. Germline CDR1 is GTSNPN and CDR2 is SVGIG (reference sequence). The CDR3 is 15 residues long. This CDR3 is CAWSGGLSVQETQYF. CDR3 bases: TGTGCCTGGAGTGGGGGGCTCTCAGTACAAGAGACCCAGTACTTC.

The V gene is TRBV18, the J gene TRBJ1-5; D is possibly TRBD1 (6 bases). The germline CDR1 and CDR2 sequences are KGHSH and LQKENI. V lost 7 bases and J lost 6, with 13 bases in between. This CDR3 spans 13 amino acids. This chain's CDR3 is CASFQEQGQPQHF. The CDR3 region has the DNA TGTGCCAGCTTCCAGGAACAGGGTCAGCCCCAGCATTTT.

V usage is TRBV6-5 and J usage is TRBJ1-2; 7 bases map to TRBD1. The CDR3 spans 13 residues. Trimming at V came to 6 bases and at J to 4 bases, leaving 5 bases not matched to a gene. Germline V lookup: CDR1 MNHEY, CDR2 SVGAGI. The CDR3, as DNA: TGTGCCAGCAGACCGACAGGGATCTATGGCTACACCTTC. It is translated as CASRPTGIYGYTF.

The DNA of the CDR3 is TGTGCTAGTGGCCGCGACACTGAAGCTTTCTTT. This translates into CASGRDTEAFF. V is TRBV12-5 and J is TRBJ1-1; D is unclear. Germline V gene sequence: CDR1 LGHNT, CDR2 FRNRAP. The CDR3 is 11 residues long. The ends were cut back, 6 bases at V and 3 bases at J, with 5 bases in the middle.

This sequence joins TRBV5-1 and TRBJ2-1, with D perhaps TRBD1 (6 bases). This CDR3 contains 13 residues. The germline V gene has CDR1 SGHRS and CDR2 YFSETQ. With 0 bases removed from V and 7 bases from J, the gap between germline ends came to 8 bases. CDR3 sequence reads: CASSLGRGNEQFF. The CDR3 DNA reads TGCGCCAGCAGCTTGGGCAGGGGTAATGAGCAGTTCTTC.

V and J are TRBV10-3 and TRBJ1-1; 7 positions agree with TRBD1. The CDR3 consists of 17 residues. Trimming removed 3 bases from V and 3 bases from J; junction bases left unmatched: 13. Per germline, CDR1 ENHRY and CDR2 SYGVKD. CDR3 bases: TGTGCCATCAGTGACTTTCTTGAAGGGGGCTGGGACACTGAAGCTTTCTTT. It specifies CAISDFLEGGWDTEAFF.

This chain links TRBV7-2 with TRBJ2-1, with TRBD2 as a possible D gene (5 bases). CDR1 and CDR2 (germline): SGHTA, FQGNSA. The CDR3 spans 13 residues. Between the trimmed V and J ends, which lost 5 bases and 10 bases, there was a span of 15 bases. CDR3 coding DNA: TGTGCCAGCAGCCCCGGTGGGGAGTTAGAGCAGTTCTTC. This encodes CASSPGGELEQFF.

The rearrangement joins TRBV10-1 to TRBJ2-1; 11 bases align to TRBD1. Germline V lookup: CDR1 WNHNN, CDR2 SYGVQD (reference sequence). The CDR3 consists of 16 residues. The trim removed 7 bases at V and 0 bases at J, leaving 5 bases unmatched. The CDR3: CASTSGQGVSYNEQFF. As DNA, the CDR3 is TGCGCCAGCACCTCGGGACAGGGGGTCTCCTACAATGAGCAGTTCTTC.

J is TRBJ1-1 and V is TRBV9; 7 bases map to TRBD1. Germline CDR1 and CDR2: SGDLS and YYNGEE. This CDR3 has 13 amino acids. The junction had 4 bases not matched to a gene; V was cut back by 6 bases and J by 2 bases. DNA of the CDR3: TGTGCCAGCAATCGACAGGGTAACACTGAAGCTTTCTTT. Translating it yields CASNRQGNTEAFF.

This chain uses TRBV5-1 with TRBJ1-5, with 8 nucleotides matching TRBD1. V lost 2 bases and J lost 4; bases outside the gene matches: 5. In germline, CDR1 is SGHRS, CDR2 YFSETQ. There are 15 residues in the CDR3. The CDR3 coding sequence is TGCGCCAGCAGCTTAATGACAGGGGCTAATCAGCCCCAGCATTTT. Protein sequence: CASSLMTGANQPQHF.

V and J are TRBV5-1 and TRBJ2-3, with 9 bases matching TRBD2. The CDR3 is 17 amino acids. Trimming at V came to 2 bases and at J to 0 bases, leaving 7 bases not matched to a gene. The V gene's germline CDR1 is SGHRS and CDR2 YFSETQ. The CDR3 region is CASSLPLTSGSTDTQYF. For the CDR3, the DNA is TGCGCCAGCAGCTTACCCCTTACTAGCGGGAGCACAGATACGCAGTATTTT.

The chain recombines TRBV5-1 with TRBJ2-7, with 7 bases fitting TRBD2. CDR1 is SGHRS, CDR2 YFSETQ, per germline. V dropped 8 bases and J dropped 4; count of bases not matched to a gene: 12. CDR3 length: 14 residues. The CDR3 loop is CASRASGSMYEQYF. The CDR3 bases are TGCGCCAGTCGGGCTAGCGGCTCGATGTACGAGCAGTACTTC.

This clone appeared a single time. The rearrangement joins TRBV30 to TRBJ2-1; the match to TRBD2 covers 8 bases. The CDR3 covers 14 residues. V shed 4 bases and J 2 bases; nucleotides not matched to a gene: 4. Germline-derived CDR1 and CDR2 are GTSNPN and SVGIG (reference sequence). In DNA form, the CDR3 reads TGTGCCTGGACGCCCGGGGGGGCCTACAATGAGCAGTTCTTC. It codes for CAWTPGGAYNEQFF.

The genes are TRBV2 and TRBJ2-7; D possibly corresponds to TRBD1 (6 bases). V was shortened by 1 base and J by 3 bases, with 13 bases between the two germline ends. Germline loops: CDR1 SNHLY, CDR2 FYNNEI. This CDR3 contains 15 residues. CDR3 sequence: CASSEVLGRGYEQYF. CDR3 bases: TGTGCCAGCAGTGAAGTGTTGGGCAGGGGCTACGAGCAGTACTTC.

The chain links TRBV10-3 to TRBJ2-1, with TRBD2 matching 12 bases. With 2 bases clipped from V and 5 bases from J, the junction kept 1 base outside the gene matches. CDR1 is ENHRY and CDR2 is SYGVKD in the germline V gene. The length of the CDR3 is 15 residues. Here the CDR3 reads CAISELAGGNNEQFF. The DNA for the CDR3 is TGTGCCATCAGTGAGCTAGCGGGGGGGAACAATGAGCAGTTCTTC.

The chain recombines TRBV29-1 with TRBJ1-2; D unclear. Germline lookup yields CDR1 SQVTM and CDR2 ANQGSEA. Trimming left V 5 bases short and J 4 bases short, with 8 bases between. The CDR3 loop spans 11 amino acids. The CDR3 region is CSVLSSYGYTF. The CDR3 bases are TGCAGCGTTTTATCGAGCTATGGCTACACCTTC.

The V gene is TRBV27, the J gene TRBJ2-4; TRBD1 matches at 11 bases. The CDR3 contains 16 residues. Germline CDR1 is MNHEY and CDR2 is SMNVEV (reference sequence). Losses at the gene ends were 6 bases for V and 1 base for J; bases not matched to a gene: 5. The CDR3 DNA is TGTGCCAGCAGCACGGGACAGGGGGACGCCAAAAACATTCAGTACTTC. Translation gives CASSTGQGDAKNIQYF.

The genes are TRBV4-3 and TRBJ2-6; 10 bases map to TRBD1. The CDR3 has 19 residues. Germline values: CDR1 LGHNA, CDR2 YSLEER. The junction had 8 bases not matched to a gene; V was cut back by 0 bases and J by 3 bases. The DNA for the CDR3 is TGCGCCAGCAGCCAAGATCCGGGGACAGGGGAGCTTGGGGCCAACGTCCTGACTTTC. Translation: CASSQDPGTGELGANVLTF.